This TCR beta chain was documented in a study of T cells expressing NK-cell markers (dated by TCRdb to 2018 to 2020). Background for the entire study: TCR beta-chain repertoires were profiled in sorted CD3+CD56+NKG2C+, CD3+CD56+NKG2C- and CD3+CD56-NKG2C+ T-cell subsets from fewer than 10 donors. Libraries were sequenced as 2 x 150 bp reads on Illumina HiSeq 2000/2500, MiSeq or NextSeq. Seven of the eight sequenced donors were HCMV-seropositive and one was HCMV-seronegative. The eight sequenced donors were randomly selected healthy volunteers, three men and five women.

The CDR1 and CDR2 encoded by the germline V gene are LGHNT and FRNRAP. The CDR3 covers 15 residues, taking in both the cysteine and the phenylalanine. No DNA accompanies this entry. To determine HCMV serostatus, a commercial ELISA kit was used to detect HCMV-specific IgG in serum. Ficoll density gradient centrifugation was used to isolate peripheral blood mononuclear cells from blood. Here is what the overall study found, with its caveats: It remained unclear whether the expanded NKG2C-expressing T cell clones were specific for HCMV antigens. Those dominant clonotypes were again the most abundant among CD3+CD56-NKG2C+ cells in a handful of donors, at about 25-60.1%. For roughly 6 donors, the dominant CD3+CD56+NKG2C+ clonotypes were among the top 10 CD8+ clonotypes and accounted for 1.0-7.0% of CD8+ T cells.

Sequencing relied on an Illumina HiSeq 2000. TCR beta cDNA libraries were prepared using 5'RACE template switching, which introduced a universal primer site and unique molecular identifiers. cDNA synthesis was primed from the TCR beta constant segment and was followed by two successive PCR amplification steps. As for the original processing: MIGEC was used to demultiplex reads and group the reads by UMI, and MiTCR was used to assemble and quantify clonotypes. Only TCR cDNA sequences supported by at least two reads were kept to exclude erroneous sequences. The tcR package was used for downstream repertoire analysis, and clonotypes were matched across fractions by CDR3 nucleotide sequence plus V segment. VDJmatch was used to annotate antigen specificity against VDJdb, with one amino acid substitution in CDR3 permitted. TCRdb reprocessed the public reads and reports one entry per CDR3 protein sequence, without DNA. The authors' filters were not applied to this entry. The sample's clone listing holds roughly 390,000 distinct CDR3 sequences. In total, the top ten clones hold approximately 12% of the sample.

As for this clonotype: This receptor's antigen is unknown.

This clonotype was sampled from a woman in her fifties or sixties in good health. Donor details come from another sample of the same person, matched by shared clones. The sequencing sample was made of blood T cells: a sorted CD56 or NKG2C T cell subset, CD4+ or CD8+ T cells, or bulk PBMC T cells (not recorded which). The chain is assembled from TRBV12-5 and TRBJ2-7; checking the TCRdb D call of TRBD1 is not possible without DNA. The encoded CDR3 is CASGLVRTGGYEQYF.